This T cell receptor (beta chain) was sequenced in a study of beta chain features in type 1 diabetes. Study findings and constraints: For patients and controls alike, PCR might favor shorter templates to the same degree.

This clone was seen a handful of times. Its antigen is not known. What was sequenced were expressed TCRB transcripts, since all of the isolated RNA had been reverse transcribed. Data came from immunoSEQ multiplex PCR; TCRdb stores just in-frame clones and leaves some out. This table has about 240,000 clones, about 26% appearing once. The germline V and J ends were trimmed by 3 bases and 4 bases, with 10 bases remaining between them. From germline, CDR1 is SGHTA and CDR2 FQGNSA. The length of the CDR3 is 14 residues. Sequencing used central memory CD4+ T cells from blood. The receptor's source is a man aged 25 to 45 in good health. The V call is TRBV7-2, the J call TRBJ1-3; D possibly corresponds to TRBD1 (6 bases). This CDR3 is CASSFGGLGNTIYF. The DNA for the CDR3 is TGTGCCAGCAGCTTCGGGGGCCTGGGAAACACCATATATTTT.